Below, 22 T cell receptor beta chains from the same sample are listed, as sequenced in a study of blood T cell repertoires in COVID-19. Sequencing was performed with immunoSEQ multiplex PCR; in TCRdb, only in-frame clones are kept and a portion is missing. The sample includes roughly 130,000 clones, almost 85% of them seen just once. Specimen: PBMCs or T cells enriched from blood (not recorded which). The receptors come from a man aged 35-49 years with acute COVID-19.

Only one count was recorded for this clone. The V gene is TRBV11-3, the J gene TRBJ2-7, with a possible D match to TRBD1 (5 bases). The V gene's germline CDR1 is SGHNT and CDR2 YENEEA. This CDR3 is 13 amino acids long. The V and J ends lost 4 bases and 2 bases respectively, with 9 bases between them. The CDR3 sequence: CASSYRKTYEQYF. The CDR3 nucleotides read TGTGCCAGCAGCTACAGGAAAACCTACGAGCAGTACTTC.

V usage is TRBV18 and J usage is TRBJ2-5; 12 bases agree with TRBD2. Germline V gives CDR1 KGHSH, CDR2 LQKENI. CDR3 length: 15 amino acids. V dropped 3 bases and J dropped 3; count of bases not matched to a gene: 2. The CDR3 spells CASSPWTSGEETQYF. The CDR3 DNA reads as TGTGCCAGCTCACCCTGGACTAGCGGGGAAGAGACCCAGTACTTC.

The rearrangement uses TRBV19 and TRBJ1-4; TRBD1 aligns across 7 bases. The CDR3 is made up of 15 amino acids. The trim removed 3 bases at V and 6 bases at J, leaving 7 bases unmatched. The V gene's germline CDR1 is LNHDA and CDR2 SQIVND (reference sequence). As DNA, the CDR3 is TGTGCCAGTAGTATTGGGGACAGTGCGGATGAAAAACTGTTTTTT. Translation: CASSIGDSADEKLFF.

The rearrangement uses TRBV2 and TRBJ2-1, with 8 bases matching TRBD1. Germline trimming cut 6 bases from V and 8 bases from J; bases unmatched to any gene: 6. The CDR3 loop spans 13 amino acids. Germline loops: CDR1 SNHLY, CDR2 FYNNEI. CDR3 sequence reads: CASRVDRVYEQFF. In DNA form, the CDR3 reads TGTGCCAGCAGGGTGGACAGGGTCTATGAGCAGTTCTTC.

V usage is TRBV5-6 and J usage is TRBJ1-2, with 11 bases fitting TRBD1. This CDR3 has 13 amino acids. Germline V gene lookup returns CDR1 SGHDT and CDR2 YYEEEE. The trim removed 4 bases at V and 7 bases at J, leaving 3 bases unmatched. The CDR3 spells CASSQDRGLGYTF. CDR3 coding DNA: TGTGCCAGCAGCCAGGACAGGGGGCTTGGCTACACCTTC.

The rearrangement uses TRBV6-1 and TRBJ2-7; 9 bases are shared with TRBD1. V shed 3 bases, J shed 0 bases, and the junction held 3 bases outside the gene matches. CDR1 and CDR2 (germline): MNHNS, SASEGT. This CDR3 has 15 amino acids. CDR3 DNA: TGTGCCAGCAGTGAGGGGACAGGGTTCTCCTACGAGCAGTACTTC. This encodes CASSEGTGFSYEQYF.

This clone has a handful of counts. The chain has TRBV4-1 and TRBJ1-4; the D is unclear. Trimming stripped 1 base from V and 4 bases from J, with 13 bases between. In germline, CDR1 is MGHRA, CDR2 YSYEKL. The CDR3 covers 16 residues. The CDR3 nucleotides read TGCGCCAGCAGCCAAGGCGAGGGATTTGATAATGAAAAACTGTTTTTT. It yields the protein CASSQGEGFDNEKLFF.

The chain recombines TRBV11-3 with TRBJ2-5; the match to TRBD2 covers 8 bases. Germline CDR1 SGHNT, CDR2 YENEEA. The CDR3 loop spans 15 amino acids. V shed 5 bases and J 3 bases; nucleotides not matched to a gene: 8. In DNA, the CDR3 is TGTGCCAGCAGCCGACGAGGACTAGCAGAAGAGACCCAGTACTTC. Amino acid sequence: CASSRRGLAEETQYF.

The chain recombines TRBV24-1 with TRBJ2-7; 13 bases align to TRBD2. The CDR3 covers 15 residues. The ends lost 7 bases at V and 9 bases at J; junction bases unmatched: 11. Germline lookup yields CDR1 KGHDR and CDR2 SFDVKD. The CDR3 is CATSSPGLAGDRQYF. The DNA of the CDR3 is TGTGCCACCAGCTCTCCAGGACTAGCGGGAGACCGGCAGTACTTC.

V gene TRBV19 combines with J gene TRBJ1-1, with D uncertain. The CDR3 consists of 15 residues. The germline V gene has CDR1 LNHDA and CDR2 SQIVND (reference sequence). V lost 3 bases and J lost 1, with 12 bases in between. This CDR3 reads CASSISRVPNTEAFF. In DNA, the CDR3 is TGTGCCAGTAGTATCAGCCGGGTCCCGAACACTGAAGCTTTCTTT.

This sequence joins TRBV5-6 and TRBJ2-7; 7 bases match TRBD1. CDR3 length: 13 residues. V trimming: 4 bases; J trimming: 2 bases; junction bases outside the gene matches: 3. The V gene's germline CDR1 is SGHDT and CDR2 YYEEEE. Here the CDR3 DNA reads TGTGCCAGCAGCCCCGGGACAGCCTACGAGCAGTACTTC. It specifies CASSPGTAYEQYF.

A single count supports this clone. The rearrangement joins TRBV27 to TRBJ1-4, with D uncertain. V lost 6 bases and J lost 0, with 11 bases in between. CDR3 length: 15 residues. Germline CDR1 is MNHEY and CDR2 is SMNVEV (reference sequence). Here the CDR3 reads CASRPLTTTNEKLFF. Here the CDR3 DNA reads TGTGCCAGCAGACCCCTGACAACAACTAATGAAAAACTGTTTTTT.

In DNA form, the CDR3 reads TGTGCCAGCAGCTCTTTCGGGGGGGAGCAGTTCTTC. Protein sequence: CASSSFGGEQFF. This chain joins TRBV7-9 and TRBJ2-1, with 7 bases identical to TRBD2. J lost 10 bases, V lost 4 bases, and 4 bases had no gene match. The CDR3 contains 12 residues. Germline CDR1 reads SEHNR; CDR2 reads FQNEAQ (reference sequence).

The sample holds one count of this clone. This chain's CDR3 is CASSLGGEETQYF. CDR3 in DNA: TGTGCCAGCAGCTTAGGGGGGGAAGAGACCCAGTACTTC. The chain recombines TRBV7-6 with TRBJ2-5; D is possibly TRBD2 (6 bases). The CDR3 contains 13 residues. Germline V gives CDR1 SGHVS, CDR2 FNYEAQ. V lost 1 base and J 3 bases, leaving 6 bases between the germline ends.

The chain uses TRBV3-1 (or the pseudogene TRBV3-2) and TRBJ2-3; D may be TRBD2 (7 bases). CDR3 size: 16 residues. The germline V and J ends were trimmed by 4 bases and 2 bases, with 16 bases remaining between them. Germline V gene lookup returns CDR1 LGHDT and CDR2 YNNKEL (reference sequence). CDR3 amino acids: CASSPLRGGITDTQYF. The CDR3 nucleotides are TGTGCCAGCAGCCCACTAAGGGGGGGTATCACAGATACGCAGTATTTT.

V usage is TRBV7-9 and J usage is TRBJ2-2; 8 bases map to TRBD1. The CDR3 sequence is 18 residues long. From germline, CDR1 is SEHNR and CDR2 FQNEAQ (reference sequence). Losses at the gene ends were 4 bases for V and 5 bases for J; bases not matched to a gene: 15. The CDR3 sequence: CASSSTTPQGARTGELFF. The CDR3 bases are TGTGCCAGCAGCTCTACAACCCCCCAGGGGGCGCGTACCGGGGAGCTGTTTTTT.

This chain uses TRBV29-1 with TRBJ1-1, with D perhaps matching TRBD1 (5 bases). CDR1 is SQVTM and CDR2 is ANQGSEA in the germline V gene. This CDR3 has 13 amino acids. The V and J ends lost 6 bases and 0 bases respectively, with 11 bases between them. In DNA form, the CDR3 reads TGCAGCGTCGCGGCGGGGGTGAACACTGAAGCTTTCTTT. It specifies CSVAAGVNTEAFF.

The chain is built from TRBV7-9 and TRBJ2-1; 9 bases align to TRBD1. Looked up from germline, CDR1 is SEHNR and CDR2 is FQNEAQ (reference sequence). The CDR3 spans 15 residues. V was pared by 4 bases and J by 8 bases, with 9 bases of the junction left unmatched. The CDR3 sequence: CASSWDRDRVYEQFF. CDR3 coding DNA: TGTGCCAGCAGCTGGGACCGGGACAGGGTGTATGAGCAGTTCTTC.

The CDR3 bases are TGTGCCAGCAGCCAAGGAGCGCCGGCGAACGAAAAACTGTTTTTT. Protein sequence: CASSQGAPANEKLFF. The chain employs TRBV3-1 (or the pseudogene TRBV3-2) and TRBJ1-4; D gene unclear. The CDR3 spans 15 residues. The germline gives CDR1 LGHDT, CDR2 YNNKEL (reference sequence). Trimming took 1 base from V and 8 from J, leaving 14 bases between them.

J is TRBJ2-3 and V is TRBV7-2; 10 bases align to TRBD2. The CDR3 is made up of 17 amino acids. Germline loops: CDR1 SGHTA, CDR2 FQGNSA. J lost 1 base, V lost 1 base, and 5 bases had no gene match. The CDR3 is CASSLGSAGGGTDTQYF. The CDR3 bases are TGTGCCAGCAGCTTAGGCTCAGCGGGGGGGGGCACAGATACGCAGTATTTT.

This clone was seen a single time. The genes are TRBV28 and TRBJ1-4; D unclear. This CDR3 region has 15 residues. Deletions cut 5 bases from V and 7 bases from J, with 17 bases between. Germline loops: CDR1 MDHEN, CDR2 SYDVKM. The CDR3 is CASSPPGLTGEKLFF. For the CDR3, the DNA is TGTGCCAGCAGTCCCCCGGGGTTAACGGGTGAAAAACTGTTTTTT.

The J gene is TRBJ2-5, the V gene TRBV29-1, with 8 bases lining up with TRBD1. This CDR3 has 13 amino acids. The germline CDR1 and CDR2 sequences are SQVTM and ANQGSEA. V lost 0 bases, J lost 14 bases, and 11 bases stayed unmatched. The CDR3 DNA reads TGCAGCGTTGAAGACGGGACAGGCCAAAAAGGCTACTTC. This translates into CSVEDGTGQKGYF.